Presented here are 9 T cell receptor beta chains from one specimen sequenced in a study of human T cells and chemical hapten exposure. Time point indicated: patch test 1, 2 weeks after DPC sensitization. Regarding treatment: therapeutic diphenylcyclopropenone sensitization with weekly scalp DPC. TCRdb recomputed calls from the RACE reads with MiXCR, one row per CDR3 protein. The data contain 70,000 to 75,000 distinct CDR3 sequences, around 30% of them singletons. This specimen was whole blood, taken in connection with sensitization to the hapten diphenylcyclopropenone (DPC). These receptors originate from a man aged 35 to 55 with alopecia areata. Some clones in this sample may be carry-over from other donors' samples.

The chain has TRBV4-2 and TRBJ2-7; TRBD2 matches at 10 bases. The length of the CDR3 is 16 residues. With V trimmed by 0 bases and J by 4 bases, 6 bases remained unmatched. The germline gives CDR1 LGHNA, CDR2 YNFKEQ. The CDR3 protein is CASSQDPGTSVYEQYF. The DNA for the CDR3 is TGTGCCAGCAGCCAAGATCCAGGGACTAGCGTATACGAGCAGTACTTC.

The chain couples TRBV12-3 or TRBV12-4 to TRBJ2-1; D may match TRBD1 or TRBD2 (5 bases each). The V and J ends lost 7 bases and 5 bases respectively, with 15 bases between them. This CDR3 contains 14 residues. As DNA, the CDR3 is TGTGCCAGCAAAGGGGACCTAACAGACAATGAGCAGTTCTTC. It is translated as CASKGDLTDNEQFF.

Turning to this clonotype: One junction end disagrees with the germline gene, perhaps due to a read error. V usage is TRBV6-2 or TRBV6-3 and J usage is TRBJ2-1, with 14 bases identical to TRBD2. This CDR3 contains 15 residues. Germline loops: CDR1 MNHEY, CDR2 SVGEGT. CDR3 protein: CANSYRLAGGNEQFF. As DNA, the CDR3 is TGTGCCAACAGTTACCGACTAGCGGGGGGGAATGAGCAGTTCTTC.

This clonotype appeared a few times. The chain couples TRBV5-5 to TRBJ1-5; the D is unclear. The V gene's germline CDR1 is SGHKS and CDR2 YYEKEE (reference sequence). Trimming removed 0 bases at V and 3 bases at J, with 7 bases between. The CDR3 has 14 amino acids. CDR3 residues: CASSLGQVNQPQHF. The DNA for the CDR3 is TGTGCCAGCAGCTTGGGCCAGGTCAATCAGCCCCAGCATTTT.

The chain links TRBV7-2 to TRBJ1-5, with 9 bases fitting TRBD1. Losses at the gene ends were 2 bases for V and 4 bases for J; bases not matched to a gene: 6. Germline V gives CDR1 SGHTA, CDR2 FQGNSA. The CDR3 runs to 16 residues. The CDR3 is CASSLPGTGQNQPQHF. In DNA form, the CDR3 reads TGTGCCAGCAGCTTACCCGGGACAGGGCAAAATCAGCCCCAGCATTTT.

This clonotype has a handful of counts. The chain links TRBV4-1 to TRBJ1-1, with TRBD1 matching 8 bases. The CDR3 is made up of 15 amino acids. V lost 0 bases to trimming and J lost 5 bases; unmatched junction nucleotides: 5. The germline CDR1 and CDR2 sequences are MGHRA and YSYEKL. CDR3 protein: CASSQDHGDRTEAFF. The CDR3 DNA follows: TGCGCCAGCAGCCAAGATCACGGGGACAGGACTGAAGCTTTCTTT.

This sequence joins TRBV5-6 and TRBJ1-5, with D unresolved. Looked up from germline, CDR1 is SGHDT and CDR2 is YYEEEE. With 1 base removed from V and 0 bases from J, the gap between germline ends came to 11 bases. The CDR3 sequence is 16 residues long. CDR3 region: CASSLSISDSNQPQHF. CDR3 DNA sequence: TGTGCCAGCAGCTTGTCTATCTCAGATAGCAATCAGCCCCAGCATTTT.

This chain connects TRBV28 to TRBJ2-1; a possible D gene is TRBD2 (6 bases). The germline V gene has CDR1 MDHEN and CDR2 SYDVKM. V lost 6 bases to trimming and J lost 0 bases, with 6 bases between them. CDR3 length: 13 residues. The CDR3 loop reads CASRTSSYNEQFF. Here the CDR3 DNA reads TGTGCCAGCAGGACTAGCTCCTACAATGAGCAGTTCTTC. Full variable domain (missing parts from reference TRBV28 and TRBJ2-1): DVKVTQSSRYLVKRTGEKVFLECVQDMDHENMFWYRQDPGLGLRLIYFSYDVKMKEKGDIPEGYSVSREKKERFSLILESASTNQTSMYLCASRTSSYNEQFFGPGTRLTVL.

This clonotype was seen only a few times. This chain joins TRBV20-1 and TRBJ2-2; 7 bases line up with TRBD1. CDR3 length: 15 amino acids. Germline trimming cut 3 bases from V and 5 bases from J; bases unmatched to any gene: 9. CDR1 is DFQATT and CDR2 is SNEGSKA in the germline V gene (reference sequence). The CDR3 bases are TGCAGTGCTAGTCACCCCGTACAGGGGACCGGGGAGCTGTTTTTT. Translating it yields CSASHPVQGTGELFF.